This T cell receptor (beta chain) was documented in a study of early T cells in non-severe SARS-CoV-2 infection. Across the whole study: Sequencing used unsorted whole-blood bulk RNA, so chains lack pairing.

Using its own MiXCR run on the 5' RACE reads, TCRdb lists one record per CDR3 protein. The data hold nearly 30,000 distinct CDR3 sequences, with 4% to 5.5% observed a single time. From germline, CDR1 is MNHEY and CDR2 SVGAGI. V lost 7 bases and J lost 5; bases outside the gene matches: 10. The CDR3 extends over 14 amino acids. Ten or more counts support this clonotype. The TCR originated in an adult who was a healthcare worker with PCR-confirmed SARS-CoV-2 infection or an uninfected control (not recorded which). V gene TRBV6-5 combines with J gene TRBJ2-7, with TRBD1 identical over 8 bases. The sample taken for sequencing was whole blood. CDR3 coding DNA: TGTGCCAGCACGAGCGGCTCGGACAGGGACGAGCAGTACTTC. Translation: CASTSGSDRDEQYF.